The rows below give T cell receptor beta chains drawn from one sample of a study of T cell clusters in autoimmune cytopenias. One entry per CDR3 protein, without DNA, is what TCRdb gives after re-calling the multiplex PCR reads. The table for this sample gives 6,000 to 9,000 distinct CDR3 sequences. A further study also used this sample, focusing on T cell repertoires in aging, cancer and after chemotherapy.

Sequencing was performed on peripheral blood. All receptors derive from a human donor in good health. CDR3s include the opening cysteine and the closing phenylalanine or tryptophan. The size entry is marked missing in some rows and otherwise reads once, few, many or a size class.

. | TRBJ2-4 | TRBV24-1 | CATSDGLRDRGAKNIQYF
. | TRBJ2-1 | TRBV6-1 | CASSEGLEGPHEQFF
. | TRBJ2-3 | TRBV18 | CASSPGKDFGSPDTQYF
medium-sized | TRBJ2-3 | TRBV27 | CASRTGGVNTQYF
. | TRBJ2-1 | TRBV13 | CASSLEASGSSGHNEQFF
. | TRBJ2-1 | TRBV30 | CAWSGLAGNEQFF
. | TRBJ2-2 | TRBV5-4 | CASSWAGGTGELFF
. | TRBJ2-6 | TRBV7-9 | CASSPLGRGLGANVLTF
medium-sized | TRBJ2-7 | TRBV19 | CASTLPGTSEQYF
. | TRBJ1-4 | TRBV19 | CASSIDSDRTTNEKLFF
. | TRBJ2-3 | TRBV24-1 | CATSNLKDAGSRADTQYF
medium-sized | TRBJ1-4 | TRBV15 | CATSRGTDEKLFF
. | TRBJ2-1 | TRBV18 | CASSASGLNEQFF
. | TRBJ1-5 | TRBV18 | CASSQDRVNQPQHF
. | TRBJ2-1 | TRBV10-3 | CAILIGNEQFF
. | TRBJ1-1 | TRBV6-5 | CASSYSLDVNTEAFF
medium-sized | TRBJ1-3 | TRBV6-5 | CASSRRKTGSPGNTIYF
. | TRBJ2-4 | TRBV7-2 | CASSLRWGEGNIQYF
. | TRBJ1-3 | TRBV30 | CAWSAVRSGNTIYF
. | TRBJ1-2 | TRBV6-5 | CASSNTVNYGYTF
. | TRBJ1-5 | TRBV19 | CASSGTGNQPQHF
. | TRBJ2-5 | TRBV7-2 | CASSPFSAVLRGETQYF
. | TRBJ1-2 | TRBV5-4 | CASSFSEGSNYGYTF
medium-sized | TRBJ2-2 | TRBV5-6 | CASSLGPAATGELFF
medium-sized | TRBJ2-3 | TRBV30 | CAWTVQSTDTQYF
. | TRBJ1-2 | TRBV7-9 | CASSHGQGAWNYGYTF
large | TRBJ2-3 | TRBV29-1 | CSVRQGAEDTQYF
. | TRBJ1-2 | TRBV19 | CASSRGPGYGYTF
. | TRBJ1-5 | TRBV6-6 | CASRDRVGDRPQHF
. | TRBJ2-7 | TRBV6-5 | CASSYSKGLRTAYEQYF
medium-sized | TRBJ2-5 | TRBV19 | CASSIVTGGETQYF
medium-sized | TRBJ1-1 | TRBV29-1 | CSAYPGAEAFF
medium-sized | TRBJ2-2 | TRBV18 | CASSPPSGPNTGELFF
medium-sized | TRBJ2-2 | TRBV6-1 | CASISPGLASFANTGELFF
. | TRBJ2-7 | TRBV5-6 | CASSHRDRPPYEQYF
medium-sized | TRBJ2-7 | TRBV19 | CASADTSSYEQYF
. | TRBJ2-5 | TRBV5-6 | CASSFRSQEQETQYF
. | TRBJ2-1 | TRBV29-1 | CSVFRTGWNNEQFF
medium-sized | TRBJ2-1 | TRBV30 | CAWSKGRDEQFF
medium-sized | TRBJ2-2 | TRBV30 | CAWSRLNTGELFF
. | TRBJ2-3 | TRBV5-4 | CASRDGTSGRRSDTQYF
. | TRBJ1-4 | TRBV19 | CASSPGQGYEKLFF
. | TRBJ1-2 | TRBV6-1 | CASSEAKGGADGYTF
medium-sized | TRBJ1-4 | TRBV5-6 | CASSLRREKLFF